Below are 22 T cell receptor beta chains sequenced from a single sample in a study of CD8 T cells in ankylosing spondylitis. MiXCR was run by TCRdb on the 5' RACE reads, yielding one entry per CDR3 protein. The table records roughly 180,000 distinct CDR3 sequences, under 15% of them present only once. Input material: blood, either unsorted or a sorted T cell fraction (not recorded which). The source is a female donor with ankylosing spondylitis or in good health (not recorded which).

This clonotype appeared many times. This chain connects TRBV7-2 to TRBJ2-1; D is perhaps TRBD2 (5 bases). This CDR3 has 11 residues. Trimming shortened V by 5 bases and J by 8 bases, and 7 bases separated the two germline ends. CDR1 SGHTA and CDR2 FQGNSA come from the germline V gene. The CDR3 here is CASSISDEQFF. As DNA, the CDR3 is TGTGCCAGCAGCATTAGCGATGAGCAGTTCTTC.

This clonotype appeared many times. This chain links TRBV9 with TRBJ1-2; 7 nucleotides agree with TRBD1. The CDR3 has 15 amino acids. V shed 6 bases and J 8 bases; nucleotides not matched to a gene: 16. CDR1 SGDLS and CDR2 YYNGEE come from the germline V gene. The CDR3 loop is CASTPNRDSKRGYTF. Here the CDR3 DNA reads TGTGCCAGCACCCCAAACCGGGACAGTAAACGGGGCTACACCTTC.

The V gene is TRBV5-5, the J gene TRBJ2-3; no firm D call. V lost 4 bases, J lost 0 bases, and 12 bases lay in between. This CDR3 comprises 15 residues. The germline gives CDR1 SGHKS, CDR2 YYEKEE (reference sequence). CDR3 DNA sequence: TGTGCCAGCAGCCTCTCGGTAGCCAGCACAGATACGCAGTATTTT. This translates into CASSLSVASTDTQYF.

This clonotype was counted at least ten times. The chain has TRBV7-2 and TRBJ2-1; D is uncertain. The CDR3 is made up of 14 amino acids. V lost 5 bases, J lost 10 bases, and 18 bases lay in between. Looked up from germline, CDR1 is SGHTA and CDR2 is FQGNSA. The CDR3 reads CASSQPLQLQEQFF. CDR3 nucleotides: TGTGCCAGCAGCCAACCCTTACAGCTTCAGGAGCAGTTCTTC.

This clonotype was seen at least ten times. CDR3 coding DNA: TGTGCCAGCAGTTACTCTCCCCGATCTGGCTACACCTTC. Amino acid sequence: CASSYSPRSGYTF. The V call is TRBV6-5, the J call TRBJ1-2; D unresolved. Trimming took off 0 bases at V and 7 bases at J, with 9 bases between the two ends. The CDR3 loop spans 13 amino acids. Germline loops: CDR1 MNHEY, CDR2 SVGAGI.

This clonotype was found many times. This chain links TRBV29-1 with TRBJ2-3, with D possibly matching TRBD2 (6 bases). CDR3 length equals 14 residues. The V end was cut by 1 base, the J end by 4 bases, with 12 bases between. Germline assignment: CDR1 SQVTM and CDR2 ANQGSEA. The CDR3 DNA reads TGCAGCGTTGAAGCCGTCGGAGGGGCAGATACGCAGTATTTT. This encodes CSVEAVGGADTQYF.

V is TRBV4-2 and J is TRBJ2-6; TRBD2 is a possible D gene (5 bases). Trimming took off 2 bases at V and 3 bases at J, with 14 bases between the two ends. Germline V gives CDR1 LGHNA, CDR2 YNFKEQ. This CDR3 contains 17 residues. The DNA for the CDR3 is TGTGCCAGCAGCCAACCGTTACGGGGAGATGGGGCCAACGTCCTGACTTTC. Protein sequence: CASSQPLRGDGANVLTF.

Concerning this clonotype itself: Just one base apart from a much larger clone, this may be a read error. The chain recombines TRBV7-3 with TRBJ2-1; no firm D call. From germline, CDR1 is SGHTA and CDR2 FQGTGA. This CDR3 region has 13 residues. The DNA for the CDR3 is TGTGCCAGCAGCCCCACGACTTACAATGTGCAGTTCTTC. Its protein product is CASSPTTYNVQFF.

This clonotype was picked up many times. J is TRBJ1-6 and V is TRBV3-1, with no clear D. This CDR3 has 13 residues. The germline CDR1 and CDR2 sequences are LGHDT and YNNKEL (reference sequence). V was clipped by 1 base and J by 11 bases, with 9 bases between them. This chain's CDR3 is CASSQAYTAPLHF. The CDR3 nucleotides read TGTGCCAGCAGCCAAGCCTACACTGCACCCCTCCACTTT.

CDR3 DNA sequence: TGTGCCAGCAGCTTAGAGGCGGGAGGGCAGGGTGAGCAGTTCTTC. It yields the protein CASSLEAGGQGEQFF. V usage is TRBV7-6 and J usage is TRBJ2-1, with 9 bases identical to TRBD2. Germline CDR1 and CDR2: SGHVS and FNYEAQ. The V gene end was trimmed by 1 base and the J gene end by 9 bases; junction bases not matched to a gene: 7. This CDR3 has 15 residues.

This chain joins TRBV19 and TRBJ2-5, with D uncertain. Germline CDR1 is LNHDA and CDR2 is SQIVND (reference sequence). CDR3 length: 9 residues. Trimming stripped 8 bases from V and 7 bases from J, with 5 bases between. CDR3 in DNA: TGTGCCAGTTCTACGACCCAGTACTTC. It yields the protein CASSTTQYF.

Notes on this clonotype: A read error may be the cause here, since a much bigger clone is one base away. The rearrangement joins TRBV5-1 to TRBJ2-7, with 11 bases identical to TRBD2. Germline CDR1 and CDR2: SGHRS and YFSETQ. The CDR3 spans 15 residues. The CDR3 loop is CANSPASGRINEQYF. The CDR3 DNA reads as TGCGCCAACAGCCCTGCTAGCGGGAGGATTAACGAGCAGTACTTC.

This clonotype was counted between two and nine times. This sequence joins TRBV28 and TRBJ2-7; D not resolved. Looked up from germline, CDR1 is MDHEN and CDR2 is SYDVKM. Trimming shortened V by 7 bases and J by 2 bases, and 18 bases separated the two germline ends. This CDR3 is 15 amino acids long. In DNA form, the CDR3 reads TGTGCCAGCACGACCTATGTTGCAGTAACCTACGAGCAGTACTTC. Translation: CASTTYVAVTYEQYF. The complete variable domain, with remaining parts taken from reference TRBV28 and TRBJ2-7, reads DVKVTQSSRYLVKRTGEKVFLECVQDMDHENMFWYRQDPGLGLRLIYFSYDVKMKEKGDIPEGYSVSREKKERFSLILESASTNQTSMYLCASTTYVAVTYEQYFGPGTRLTVT.

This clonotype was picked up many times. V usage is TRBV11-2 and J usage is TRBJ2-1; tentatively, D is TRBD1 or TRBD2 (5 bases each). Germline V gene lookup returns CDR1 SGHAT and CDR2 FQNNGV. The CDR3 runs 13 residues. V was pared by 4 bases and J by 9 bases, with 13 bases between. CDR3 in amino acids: CASSSRRDGEQFF. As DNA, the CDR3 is TGTGCCAGCAGCTCCAGACGGGACGGTGAGCAGTTCTTC.

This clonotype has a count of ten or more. Here the CDR3 reads CASSKSRVF. CDR3 nucleotide sequence: TGTGCCAGCAGCAAGAGTCGCGTTTTT. The chain joins TRBV21-1 to TRBJ2-2. TRBV21-1 is shown as a pseudogene. CDR3 length: 9 residues.

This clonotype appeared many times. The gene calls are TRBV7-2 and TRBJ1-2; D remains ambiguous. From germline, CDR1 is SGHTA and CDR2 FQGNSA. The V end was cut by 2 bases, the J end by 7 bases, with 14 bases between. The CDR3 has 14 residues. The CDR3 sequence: CASSLTNDGGGYTF. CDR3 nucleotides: TGTGCCAGCAGCTTAACCAACGACGGAGGTGGCTACACCTTC.

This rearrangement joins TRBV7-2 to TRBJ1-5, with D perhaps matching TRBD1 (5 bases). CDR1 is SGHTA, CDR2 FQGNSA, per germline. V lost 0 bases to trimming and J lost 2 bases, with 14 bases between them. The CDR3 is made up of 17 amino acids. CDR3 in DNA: TGTGCCAGCAGCTTAGCCCAGACGGGGGGTGGCAATCAGCCCCAGCATTTT. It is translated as CASSLAQTGGGNQPQHF.

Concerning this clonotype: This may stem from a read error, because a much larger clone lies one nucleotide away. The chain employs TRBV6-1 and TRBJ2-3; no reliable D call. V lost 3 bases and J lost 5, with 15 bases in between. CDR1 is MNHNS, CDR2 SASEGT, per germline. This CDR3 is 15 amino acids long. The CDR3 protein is CASSEGLDRKDTQYF. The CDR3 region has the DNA TGTGCCAGCAGTGAGGGATTGGACCGCAAAGATACGCAGTATTTT.

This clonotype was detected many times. The CDR3 here is CSADRGLNYGYTF. The DNA for the CDR3 is TGCAGTGCTGATCGGGGCCTAAACTATGGCTACACCTTC. The rearrangement uses TRBV20-1 and TRBJ1-2, with D tentatively TRBD1 (5 bases). V was cut by 5 bases and J by 2 bases, with 12 bases left in between. CDR3 length: 13 residues. Germline CDR1 reads DFQATT; CDR2 reads SNEGSKA (reference sequence).

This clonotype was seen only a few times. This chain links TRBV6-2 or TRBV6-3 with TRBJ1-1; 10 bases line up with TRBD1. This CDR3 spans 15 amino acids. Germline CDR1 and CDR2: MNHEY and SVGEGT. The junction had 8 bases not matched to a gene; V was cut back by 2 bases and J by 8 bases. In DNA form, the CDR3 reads TGTGCCAGCAGTTACCGTCGGACAGGGGGGTTCGAAGCTTTCTTT. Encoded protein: CASSYRRTGGFEAFF.

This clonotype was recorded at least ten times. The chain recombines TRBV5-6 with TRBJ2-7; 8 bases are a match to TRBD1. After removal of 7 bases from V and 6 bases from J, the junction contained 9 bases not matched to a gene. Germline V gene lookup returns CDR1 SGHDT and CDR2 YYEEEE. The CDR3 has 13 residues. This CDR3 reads CASRSRGHREQYF. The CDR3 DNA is TGTGCCAGCCGATCCAGGGGGCACCGCGAGCAGTACTTC.

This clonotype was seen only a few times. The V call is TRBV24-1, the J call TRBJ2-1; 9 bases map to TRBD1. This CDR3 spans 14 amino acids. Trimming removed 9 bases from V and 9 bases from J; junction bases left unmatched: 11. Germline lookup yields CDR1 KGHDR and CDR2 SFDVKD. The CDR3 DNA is TGTGCCACCGAGAGGGACAGGGAAGAAAGTGAGCAGTTCTTC. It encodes CATERDREESEQFF.